Listed here are 15 T cell receptor beta chains from one sample, sequenced in a study of blood T cell repertoires in COVID-19. Some clones are missing from TCRdb's copy, which holds only in-frame ones; the method was immunoSEQ multiplex PCR. There are around 160,000 clones in the sample; around 81% occur only once, and 6.5% to 8.5% lies in the top ten. Sequencing was performed on peripheral blood. The origin of the receptors is a human donor with acute or convalescent COVID-19. The donor label of this sample is uncertain.

The chain couples TRBV12-3 or TRBV12-4 to TRBJ1-2; 7 positions match TRBD1. This CDR3 spans 13 amino acids. The junction had 10 bases not matched to a gene; V was cut back by 7 bases and J by 8 bases. CDR3 in DNA: TGTGCCAGCACCTTGGGACAGAAAGGAGGCTACACCTTC. Amino acid sequence: CASTLGQKGGYTF.

The chain is built from TRBV9 and TRBJ2-1; TRBD2 matches at 7 bases. The germline gives CDR1 SGDLS, CDR2 YYNGEE. V lost 0 bases, J lost 4 bases, and 4 bases stayed unmatched. The CDR3 is made up of 15 amino acids. CDR3 sequence (DNA): TGTGCCAGCAGCGTAGGGCAGGGAGGGTACAATGAGCAGTTCTTC. Its translation: CASSVGQGGYNEQFF.

V usage is TRBV7-6 and J usage is TRBJ2-2; 7 nucleotides line up with TRBD2. This CDR3 has 14 residues. Germline V gene lookup returns CDR1 SGHVS and CDR2 FNYEAQ. V trimming: 6 bases; J trimming: 2 bases; junction bases outside the gene matches: 3. The CDR3 spells CASRRTSNTGELFF. DNA of the CDR3: TGTGCCAGCAGGCGGACTAGTAACACCGGGGAGCTGTTTTTT. Full variable domain (missing parts from reference TRBV7-6 and TRBJ2-2): GAGVSQSPRYKVTKRGQDVALRCDPISGHVSLYWYRQALGQGPEFLTYFNYEAQQDKSGLPNDRFSAERPEGSISTLTIQRTEQRDSAMYRCASRRTSNTGELFFGEGSRLTVL.

The sample holds a few counts of this clone. The J gene is TRBJ1-6, the V gene TRBV20-1; D is unresolved. This CDR3 is 14 amino acids long. V was trimmed by 3 bases and J by 7 bases, leaving 13 bases between them. Germline lookup yields CDR1 DFQATT and CDR2 SNEGSKA (reference sequence). CDR3 in DNA: TGCAGTGCTAGTCACGGGTTCGGAAATTCACCCCTCCACTTT. The encoded protein is CSASHGFGNSPLHF.

The chain carries TRBV12-3 or TRBV12-4 and TRBJ2-7, with D maybe TRBD2 (5 bases). The CDR3 sequence is 12 residues long. V lost 3 bases to trimming and J lost 2 bases, with 5 bases between them. CDR3 coding DNA: TGTGCCAGCAGTTTCGGGACCTACGAGCAGTACTTC. Protein sequence: CASSFGTYEQYF.

This clone has just one count. The chain couples TRBV6-5 to TRBJ1-2; 10 bases are shared with TRBD1. This CDR3 contains 15 residues. The ends lost 11 bases at V and 4 bases at J; junction bases unmatched: 13. Germline lookup yields CDR1 MNHEY and CDR2 SVGAGI. In DNA form, the CDR3 reads TGTGCCCTAGGGGGACAGGGGACCTTTGGCTATGGCTACACCTTC. It specifies CALGGQGTFGYGYTF.

The table lists this clone with a count of one. The chain employs TRBV15 and TRBJ1-1, with 7 bases aligning to TRBD1. This CDR3 spans 15 amino acids. Germline CDR1 LNHNV, CDR2 YYDKDF (reference sequence). With 3 bases clipped from V and 4 bases from J, the junction kept 8 bases outside the gene matches. The CDR3 DNA sequence: TGTGCCACCAGCAGGAAAAGACAGGGAAGCACTGAAGCTTTCTTT. Amino acid sequence: CATSRKRQGSTEAFF.

This rearrangement joins TRBV21-1 to TRBJ2-1; TRBD1, the table's D call, was not compared with the DNA. TRBV21-1 is a recognized pseudogene. The CDR3 runs to 15 residues. The DNA of the CDR3 is TGTGCCCCCCAGTCCTGCACAGGGCCTTACAATGAGCAGTTCTTC. Translating it yields CAPQSCTGPYNEQFF.

The chain uses TRBV19 and TRBJ1-2; D possibly corresponds to TRBD1 (6 bases). Germline V gene sequence: CDR1 LNHDA, CDR2 SQIVND (reference sequence). The CDR3 has 14 residues. V lost 7 bases, J lost 0 bases, and 12 bases lay in between. The CDR3 sequence is CASKPGDANYGYTF. The DNA for the CDR3 is TGTGCCAGTAAACCAGGGGACGCTAACTATGGCTACACCTTC.

The V call is TRBV6-5, the J call TRBJ1-2; tentatively, D is TRBD1 (6 bases). Germline lookup yields CDR1 MNHEY and CDR2 SVGAGI. Trimming left V 0 bases short and J 6 bases short, with 14 bases between. The CDR3 consists of 15 residues. In DNA form, the CDR3 reads TGTGCCAGCAGTTACTCTCTGAGGGGGGGAGATGGCTACACCTTC. Encoded protein: CASSYSLRGGDGYTF.

The V gene is TRBV13, the J gene TRBJ2-3; TRBD1 matches 7 bases. V was clipped by 4 bases and J by 4 bases; unmatched bases: 8. The CDR3 spans 15 residues. The germline V gene has CDR1 PRHDT and CDR2 FYEKMQ (reference sequence). The CDR3 here is CASSSFERGPDTQYF. CDR3 nucleotides: TGTGCCAGCAGCTCCTTCGAGAGGGGGCCAGATACGCAGTATTTT.

This chain joins TRBV7-9 and TRBJ1-5, with D unclear. The CDR3 covers 14 residues. Per the germline V gene, CDR1 is SEHNR and CDR2 is FQNEAQ (reference sequence). V lost 6 bases and J lost 4, with 13 bases in between. The CDR3 nucleotides are TGTGCCAGCAGTATCGACATGCTTAATCAGCCCCAGCATTTT. Amino acid sequence: CASSIDMLNQPQHF.

The rearrangement uses TRBV3-1 (or the pseudogene TRBV3-2) and TRBJ1-6, with D possibly being TRBD1 (6 bases). CDR3 length equals 14 residues. In germline, CDR1 is LGHDT, CDR2 YNNKEL (reference sequence). V lost 5 bases and J lost 7, with 12 bases in between. CDR3 region: CASSVTGHNSPLHF. CDR3 DNA sequence: TGTGCCAGCAGCGTCACAGGGCACAATTCACCCCTCCACTTT.

V gene TRBV30 combines with J gene TRBJ1-3; no clear D. There are 11 residues in the CDR3. The V end was cut by 5 bases, the J end by 7 bases, with 9 bases between. CDR1 and CDR2 from the germline V gene are GTSNPN and SVGIG (reference sequence). The CDR3: CAWGTGNTIYF. CDR3 DNA: TGTGCCTGGGGTACCGGGAACACCATATATTTT. Combining the CDR3 with reference TRBV30 and TRBJ1-3 gives the whole variable domain SQTIHQWPATLVQPVGSPLSLECTVEGTSNPNLYWYRQAAGRGLQLLFYSVGIGQISSEVPQNLSASRPQDRQFILSSKKLLLSDSGFYLCAWGTGNTIYFGEGSWLTVV.

The gene calls are TRBV20-1 and TRBJ1-2; D is ambiguous. The length of the CDR3 is 11 residues. Germline loops: CDR1 DFQATT, CDR2 SNEGSKA (reference sequence). V was clipped by 6 bases and J by 6 bases, with 11 bases between them. For the CDR3, the DNA is TGCAGTGCCGGGAGGACTCATGGCTACACCTTC. As protein: CSAGRTHGYTF.